This record concerns one T cell receptor (beta chain) sequence. Its antigen specificity is not known. No much larger clone is present one base from it, and per-base qualities are unavailable. The record originates from a study of blood T cell repertoires in COVID-19 (dated by TCRdb to about 2020). About the study as a whole: The collaborator samples originated in the United States, Italy and Spain and spanned the acute and convalescent phases of COVID-19. The prospective study material was composed of cDNA or gDNA derived from T cells, B-cell-depleted T cells, or PBMCs. The dataset comprised deeply sampled blood TCRbeta repertoires from subjects exposed to, actively infected with, or recovered from COVID-19. The repertoires were released in a freely available public database intended as a resource for research on the immune response to SARS-CoV-2. The samples were drawn from the first 160 participants of the ongoing ImmuneRACE study and from under 1,500 subjects provided by 6 global collaborators. Sample metadata almost always included a de-identified subject ID, COVID-19 status, age in years and sex. HLA class I and class II types, where available, came from metadata supplied by the sample provider rather than from assay-based typing.

TCRbeta CDR3 regions were amplified from genomic DNA by means of the immunoSEQ Assay, a bias-controlled multiplex PCR. The study's own analysis went as follows. The number of nucleated cells in each sample was estimated from the amplification of reference gene primers within the assay. Sequence reads were collapsed and filtered to measure the absolute abundance of every unique TCRbeta CDR3 rearrangement. Productive Simpson clonality was computed per sample as the square root of Simpson's diversity index over productive rearrangements. TCRdb carries this immuneACCESS record with in-frame sequences only. Its versions omit some clonotypes, under half of them owing to an unresolved V gene in the studies checked, with the rest unexplained. The DNA was the basis for D and trimming; V, J and clone size are from that table. The sample table lists roughly 330,000 clones, about 85% of them with a count of one. 5.5% to 6% of the sample is held by the ten biggest clonotypes.

From the germline V gene (reference sequence), CDR1 is LNHDA and CDR2 is SQIVND. V sheds 5 bases and J sheds 0 bases, leaving 11 bases between their ends. The CDR3 measures 14 amino acids from cysteine to phenylalanine. Just the 42-base CDR3 DNA is kept, in frame starting at base 1. In the prospective study, participants were roughly 18 to 90 years old, resided in 25 or so geographic areas of the United States, and were enrolled through a virtual design. Cohort assignment in the prospective study relied on participant-reported clinical history from a screening survey and a study questionnaire. ImmuneRACE Cohort 3 recovered participants were defined by two consecutive negative NP/OP PCR tests, healthcare professional clearance, or symptom resolution. In the prospective study, whole blood, serum and a nasopharyngeal or oropharyngeal swab were collected from each participant by mobile phlebotomists. Participants in the prospective study had the option to provide additional blood draws and questionnaires over a roughly 2-month period. Prospective study blood samples were shipped either frozen or at room temperature before DNA extraction.

What the work shows at the level of the full study, not this receptor alone: The quantity of clinical and demographic metadata differed by source and by participant and was supplied without curation.

The receptor comes from a woman aged 25 to 39 who had recovered from COVID-19. What was sequenced was PBMCs or T cells enriched from blood (not recorded which). The sequence links TRBV19 to TRBJ2-7; TRBD1 is possibly the D segment (6 matching bases). CDR3 protein: CASSLRTDSYEQYF. The DNA reads as follows: TGTGCCAGTAGTCTGAGGACAGACTCCTACGAGCAGTACTTC. With the portions outside the CDR3 filled from the reference TRBV19 and TRBJ2-7 genes, the complete variable region becomes DGGITQSPKYLFRKEGQNVTLSCEQNLNHDAMYWYRQDPGQGLRLIYYSQIVNDFQKGDIAEGYSVSREKKESFPLTVTSAQKNPTAFYLCASSLRTDSYEQYFGPGTRLTVT.